This TCR beta chain was recorded in a study of T cells in Graves' hyperthyroidism and ophthalmopathy (dated by TCRdb to the late 2010s). Background for the entire study: Peripheral blood samples were taken at initial diagnosis, before any treatment was given. Prospective prediction of ophthalmopathy was tested in an independent validation cohort of 18 hyperthyroidism patients and 15 to 17 patients who later progressed to ophthalmopathy. The study also compared thyroid tissue and blood T-cell repertoires from several Graves' hyperthyroidism patients. For training and testing, the 100 or so patients in the discovery cohort were randomly divided in a 7:3 ratio. TCR Vbeta CDR3 sequencing of 120 to 150 peripheral blood samples (43 ophthalmopathy, about 80 hyperthyroidism and approximately 17 progressor patients) is reported in the paper. TCR V-J signatures able to tell the groups apart were searched for in a discovery cohort of 100 patients, of whom over 40 had Graves' ophthalmopathy and more than 55 had stable Graves' hyperthyroidism. After blood sampling, hyperthyroidism patients were treated with methimazole at a starting dose of 30 mg daily, and ophthalmopathy patients were treated with high-dose intravenous methylprednisolone. The study at large found these results: In validation, the model predicted progression to ophthalmopathy with roughly 66% sensitivity and 72.22% specificity, a median of 6.5 months before onset. A model built on a 13 V-J signature distinguished ophthalmopathy from stable hyperthyroidism, reaching around 87% sensitivity and about 81% specificity in cross-validation and 80%/75% in testing. No statistical method was used to fix the sample size in advance, and group allocation was not hidden from the investigators. Most expanded thyroid clonotypes (frequency above 0.001) were also detected in blood, suggesting blood repertoires may reflect thyroid immune responses.

The TCR beta CDR3 regions were amplified from the RNA transcripts. For the first round of RT-PCR on the TCR CDR3, the HTBI primer set was used together with the Qiagen OneStep RT-PCR kit. Libraries were constructed in a second round of multiplex PCR, after which size selection and purification were performed. Libraries were sequenced paired-end with 100 bp reads on an Illumina HiSeq2000. As for the original processing: SOAPnuke was used to process the raw data, removing reads that contained adapters or uncalled bases, had a mean Phred below 15, or lacked an exact match to the constant primer or identifier. COPE v1.2.5 was used to merge the high-quality paired reads, and each unique nucleotide sequence was defined as a clonotype. MiTCR v1.1 was used to align the clonotypes against IMGT TRBV, TRBD and TRBJ reference segments. Only V-J combinations with frequency above 0.0001, covering 99% to 99.2% of repertoires, were analysed. The TCS score was defined as F50 (clonal expansion) divided by E x V (chaos), with BLOSUM62-based TCRdist calculated between CDR3 peptides within each V-J. Welch's t-statistics and random forest reduced several hundred V-J features to fewer than 15, which were used in a naive Bayes classifier (R e1071). In-frame beta chains were kept once TCRdb had trimmed the public reads at Q25 with fastp and called clones with MiXCR. Rows are combined by CDR3 protein, so each entry shows the most common genes and DNA. It is TCRdb's table, rather than the study itself, that gives the V and J calls and clone size. The sample contains hundreds of thousands of distinct CDR3 sequences, about a fifth of them found a single time. The top ten clonotypes cover around 4% of the sample.

At least ten counts were recorded for this clonotype. Its target antigen remains unknown. Qualities for individual bases were not recorded, and no much larger clone is one base off. Graves' hyperthyroidism was defined as stable when no progression to ophthalmopathy occurred over 18 months of follow-up. Hyperthyroidism patients were newly diagnosed, with disease duration under 2 months, and aged 18 to 65 years. Exclusion was applied to patients with uncontrolled infections, other autoimmune diseases, pregnancy or lactation. Diagnoses were based on clinical symptoms, serum thyroxine and TRAb, thyroid ultrasound and orbital computed tomography. PBMCs were isolated from about 9.1 ml of fresh peripheral blood by Ficoll-Paque density gradient centrifugation. Trizol reagent was used to extract total RNA, and RNA quality was then checked on an Agilent 2100 Bioanalyzer. V is pared back by 1 base and J by 3 bases, with 9 bases lying between the germline termini. CDR1 and CDR2 (MNHNS, SASEGT) derive from the germline V gene. The CDR3 covers 14 residues, taking in both the cysteine and the phenylalanine. CDR3 DNA is the only sequence kept; it has 42 bases, read in frame from the first base.

Sequenced sample: blood. The TCR sequence derives from a woman aged 18-29 years with Graves' hyperthyroidism. The chain was built from TRBV6-1 and TRBJ1-1; the D gene lacks a confident call. This receptor has the CDR3 CASSEVIGDTEAFF. The nucleotide sequence is given as TGTGCCAGCAGTGAAGTGATTGGGGACACTGAAGCTTTCTTT.